The entry below gives a single T cell receptor beta chain sequence along with its context. The sample comes from a study of blood T cell repertoires in COVID-19. Whole-study context: T cells, B-cell-depleted T cells, or PBMCs supplied cDNA or gDNA.

Clones were read by immunoSEQ multiplex PCR, and TCRdb kept only the in-frame ones, dropping some. The sample yields fewer than 200,000 clones, roughly 85% seen once. The sequencing sample was made of peripheral blood. The receptor was derived from a woman in her seventies with acute or convalescent COVID-19.

CDR3 in DNA: TGTGCCAGCAGCCGACAGGGGGCGAATGTGGACGAGCAGTACTTC. Its translation is CASSRQGANVDEQYF. The V gene is TRBV6-5, the J gene TRBJ2-7, with TRBD1 identical over 10 bases. CDR3 length: 15 residues. Germline trimming cut 6 bases from V and 5 bases from J; bases unmatched to any gene: 10. In germline, CDR1 is MNHEY, CDR2 SVGAGI.